These 25 T cell receptor beta chains came from one sample sequenced in a study of cytomegalovirus exposure and HLA in healthy donors. The PCR made use of 60 Vbeta and 13 Jbeta primers. Assay used: immunoSEQ multiplex PCR; TCRdb lists only in-frame clones, some missing. The table has 85,000 to 130,000 clones, more than 75% seen once. Sequencing was performed on PBMCs. Receptor source: a woman aged 50 to 60 in good health and CMV-seropositive.

V is TRBV7-9 and J is TRBJ1-2; 7 nucleotides line up with TRBD1. J was trimmed by 2 bases and V by 3 bases; bases with no gene match: 3. The CDR3 consists of 14 residues. CDR1 is SEHNR, CDR2 FQNEAQ, per germline (reference sequence). For the CDR3, the DNA is TGTGCCAGCAGCTTGACAGGGATCAACTATGGCTACACCTTC. As protein: CASSLTGINYGYTF.

The chain employs TRBV18 and TRBJ1-1, with a tentative D call TRBD1 (6 bases). CDR3 length: 16 amino acids. Germline V gene data show CDR1 as KGHSH and CDR2 as LQKENI. The V gene lost 2 bases and the J gene lost 0 bases, with 13 bases spanning the gap. The CDR3 nucleotides are TGTGCCAGCTCACCAGCGGTGCAGGGGCTGAACACTGAAGCTTTCTTT. Translating it yields CASSPAVQGLNTEAFF.

CDR3 in DNA: TGTGCCAGCAGCATGACAGGCAATCAGCCCCAGCATTTT. Encoded protein: CASSMTGNQPQHF. The V call is TRBV6-5, the J call TRBJ1-5; D might be TRBD1 (5 bases). This CDR3 is 13 amino acids long. With 6 bases removed from V and 2 bases from J, the gap between germline ends came to 8 bases. Per the germline V gene, CDR1 is MNHEY and CDR2 is SVGAGI.

The chain combines TRBV18 with TRBJ1-1; 7 bases are shared with TRBD1. CDR3 length equals 15 residues. From germline, CDR1 is KGHSH and CDR2 LQKENI. Trimming removed 3 bases from V and 6 bases from J; junction bases left unmatched: 10. CDR3 nucleotides: TGTGCCAGCTCACCTAAGACAGGGAGAAACGCTGAAGCTTTCTTT. Its protein is CASSPKTGRNAEAFF. The full variable domain, its missing parts supplied by reference TRBV18 and TRBJ1-1, is NAGVMQNPRHLVRRRGQEARLRCSPMKGHSHVYWYRQLPEEGLKFMVYLQKENIIDESGMPKERFSAEFPKEGPSILRIQQVVRGDSAAYFCASSPKTGRNAEAFFGQGTRLTVV.

The rearrangement links TRBV5-1 to TRBJ1-1; D is possibly TRBD1 (6 bases). The CDR3 covers 17 residues. CDR1 SGHRS and CDR2 YFSETQ come from the germline V gene. V was cut by 2 bases and J by 0 bases, with 17 bases left in between. Here the CDR3 DNA reads TGCGCCAGCAGCTTCGGACAGACCTCGTTCATGAACACTGAAGCTTTCTTT. Its translation is CASSFGQTSFMNTEAFF.

The chain has TRBV6-6 and TRBJ1-2; tentative D call: TRBD1 (6 bases). V lost 6 bases and J 3 bases, leaving 11 bases between the germline ends. CDR3 length: 13 amino acids. The germline V gene encodes CDR1 MNHNY and CDR2 SVGAGI (reference sequence). CDR3 DNA sequence: TGTGCCAGCAGCTACGGACAGTACTATGGCTACACCTTC. This translates into CASSYGQYYGYTF.

As to this clone: This specimen includes other DNA sequences encoding the same CDR3. This chain joins TRBV6-5 and TRBJ1-1; no clear D. Trimming took 0 bases from V and 0 from J, leaving 5 bases between them. CDR1 is MNHEY, CDR2 SVGAGI, per germline. CDR3 length equals 14 residues. CDR3 nucleotide sequence: TGTGCCAGCAGTTACTCGAGAGTGAACACTGAAGCTTTCTTT. Translating it yields CASSYSRVNTEAFF.

The J gene is TRBJ2-5, the V gene TRBV30; TRBD2 might be the D (5 bases). Germline V gives CDR1 GTSNPN, CDR2 SVGIG (reference sequence). CDR3 length equals 15 residues. The V gene lost 8 bases and the J gene lost 0 bases, with 19 bases spanning the gap. CDR3 loop: CAGLEGASYQETQYF. The DNA of the CDR3 is TGTGCCGGACTTGAGGGAGCATCGTACCAAGAGACCCAGTACTTC.

This sequence joins TRBV5-1 and TRBJ2-1, with TRBD1 as a possible D gene (6 bases). This CDR3 has 14 amino acids. Looked up from germline, CDR1 is SGHRS and CDR2 is YFSETQ. Deletions cut 2 bases from V and 1 base from J, with 7 bases between. The CDR3 protein is CASSFGQSYNEQFF. The CDR3 DNA sequence: TGCGCCAGCAGCTTCGGACAGTCCTACAATGAGCAGTTCTTC.

This chain uses TRBV5-1 with TRBJ2-1; 13 bases align to TRBD2. The germline gives CDR1 SGHRS, CDR2 YFSETQ. V lost 4 bases to trimming and J lost 8 bases; unmatched junction nucleotides: 12. The CDR3 is 17 amino acids. DNA of the CDR3: TGCGCCAGCAGCCCGACTAGCGGGGGGCCTCTTGCGTATGAGCAGTTCTTC. Its translation is CASSPTSGGPLAYEQFF.

The J gene is TRBJ1-5, the V gene TRBV28; 11 bases line up with TRBD1. From germline, CDR1 is MDHEN and CDR2 SYDVKM. This CDR3 region has 15 residues. V dropped 5 bases and J dropped 7; count of bases not matched to a gene: 7. CDR3 DNA: TGTGCCAGCAGTCCATACCGGGACAGGGGGCAGCCCCAGCATTTT. Translating gives CASSPYRDRGQPQHF.

The chain joins TRBV19 to TRBJ1-1, with D maybe TRBD1 (6 bases). Looked up from germline, CDR1 is LNHDA and CDR2 is SQIVND (reference sequence). The CDR3 covers 19 residues. The germline V and J ends were trimmed by 4 bases and 1 base, with 25 bases remaining between them. The CDR3 loop is CASSKGTMRGGQSNTEAFF. CDR3 nucleotide sequence: TGTGCCAGTAGTAAAGGGACAATGAGGGGGGGACAATCGAACACTGAAGCTTTCTTT. The complete variable domain, with remaining parts taken from reference TRBV19 and TRBJ1-1, reads DGGITQSPKYLFRKEGQNVTLSCEQNLNHDAMYWYRQDPGQGLRLIYYSQIVNDFQKGDIAEGYSVSREKKESFPLTVTSAQKNPTAFYLCASSKGTMRGGQSNTEAFFGQGTRLTVV.

This clone was counted only a few times. Here the CDR3 DNA reads TGTGCCAGCAGTTACTCCGGACAGGTGCAAGAAAAACTGTTTTTT. Its protein product is CASSYSGQVQEKLFF. The chain uses TRBV6-5 and TRBJ1-4, with 7 bases that match TRBD1. Looked up from germline, CDR1 is MNHEY and CDR2 is SVGAGI. The CDR3 sequence is 15 residues long. V was clipped by 0 bases and J by 8 bases; unmatched bases: 6.

The J gene is TRBJ1-5, the V gene TRBV2; a possible D gene is TRBD1 (6 bases). Germline-derived CDR1 and CDR2 are SNHLY and FYNNEI. V was pared by 2 bases and J by 3 bases, with 14 bases between. CDR3 length: 16 amino acids. The DNA of the CDR3 is TGTGCCAGCAGTGAACAGAGGGGGTCGAACAATCAGCCCCAGCATTTT. Protein: CASSEQRGSNNQPQHF.

The rearrangement joins TRBV29-1 to TRBJ1-3; weak D call: TRBD1 (6 bases). Trimming shortened V by 7 bases and J by 7 bases, and 8 bases separated the two germline ends. The CDR3 totals 10 residues. CDR1 is SQVTM and CDR2 is ANQGSEA in the germline V gene. DNA of the CDR3: TGCAGCGCTCAGGGGAACACCATATATTTT. Its translation is CSAQGNTIYF.

The rearrangement uses TRBV30 and TRBJ2-7; D perhaps matches TRBD1 (6 bases). The CDR3 runs 12 residues. Trimming removed 1 base at V and 2 bases at J, with 6 bases between. CDR1 GTSNPN and CDR2 SVGIG come from the germline V gene (reference sequence). CDR3 DNA: TGTGCCTGGAGTGACAGGGCCTACGAGCAGTACTTC. Translated: CAWSDRAYEQYF.

The chain is built from TRBV18 and TRBJ2-5; TRBD1 aligns across 7 bases. Trimming cost V 1 base and J 4 bases; bases outside gene matches: 15. This CDR3 has 18 residues. The germline CDR1 and CDR2 sequences are KGHSH and LQKENI. The CDR3 DNA is TGTGCCAGCTCACCACAAACAACAGACAGGGTTTTAGGAGAGACCCAGTACTTC. Translating gives CASSPQTTDRVLGETQYF.

This clone was detected once. The chain combines TRBV28 with TRBJ1-5, with TRBD1 matching over 9 bases. The trim removed 4 bases at V and 2 bases at J, leaving 3 bases unmatched. CDR1 and CDR2 from the germline V gene are MDHEN and SYDVKM. This CDR3 is built from 15 residues. The CDR3: CASSYTGGGNQPQHF. The CDR3 coding sequence is TGTGCCAGCAGTTATACAGGGGGCGGCAATCAGCCCCAGCATTTT. Based on the CDR3 plus reference TRBV28 and TRBJ1-5, the full variable domain is DVKVTQSSRYLVKRTGEKVFLECVQDMDHENMFWYRQDPGLGLRLIYFSYDVKMKEKGDIPEGYSVSREKKERFSLILESASTNQTSMYLCASSYTGGGNQPQHFGDGTRLSIL.

About this clone: Germline and junction disagree at one end, which may indicate a read error. The V and J genes are TRBV7-9 and TRBJ2-7; tentative D call: TRBD1 (6 bases). Germline V lookup: CDR1 SEHNR, CDR2 FQNEAQ (reference sequence). The CDR3 length is 14 residues. The CDR3 here is CSSSLLGTSFEQYF. Written as DNA, the CDR3 is TGTTCCAGCAGCTTACTCGGGACATCCTTTGAGCAGTACTTC.

This chain uses TRBV28 with TRBJ1-1, with D unresolved. Germline CDR1 and CDR2: MDHEN and SYDVKM. Trimming stripped 5 bases from V and 5 bases from J, with 9 bases between. The CDR3 covers 12 residues. CDR3 in amino acids: CASSPPGTEAFF. Here the CDR3 DNA reads TGTGCCAGCAGTCCCCCGGGGACTGAAGCTTTCTTT.

The V gene is TRBV28, the J gene TRBJ2-4; D remains ambiguous. Germline V gene data show CDR1 as MDHEN and CDR2 as SYDVKM. With 3 bases removed from V and 8 bases from J, the gap between germline ends came to 14 bases. The CDR3 extends over 14 amino acids. CDR3 protein: CASSFIPGGHIQYF. In nucleotides, the CDR3 is TGTGCCAGCAGTTTTATCCCTGGCGGTCACATTCAGTACTTC.

This CDR3 is CASSLLLTGELFF. As DNA, the CDR3 is TGTGCCAGCAGCTTACTTCTGACCGGGGAGCTGTTTTTT. The chain is built from TRBV7-9 and TRBJ2-2; D is undetermined. Germline lookup yields CDR1 SEHNR and CDR2 FQNEAQ (reference sequence). The V and J ends lost 2 bases and 5 bases respectively, with 6 bases between them. The CDR3 loop spans 13 amino acids.

The rearrangement uses TRBV28 and TRBJ2-3; 12 nucleotides agree with TRBD2. Germline values: CDR1 MDHEN, CDR2 SYDVKM. V shed 5 bases, J shed 3 bases, and the junction held 18 bases outside the gene matches. The CDR3 sequence is 20 residues long. CDR3 protein: CASSRPGLAGSAVGTDTQYF. CDR3 coding DNA: TGTGCCAGCAGTAGACCGGGACTAGCGGGCTCCGCGGTGGGGACAGATACGCAGTATTTT. Combining the CDR3 with reference TRBV28 and TRBJ2-3 gives the whole variable domain DVKVTQSSRYLVKRTGEKVFLECVQDMDHENMFWYRQDPGLGLRLIYFSYDVKMKEKGDIPEGYSVSREKKERFSLILESASTNQTSMYLCASSRPGLAGSAVGTDTQYFGPGTRLTVL.

This clone appeared a single time. This chain connects TRBV5-1 to TRBJ1-4; 7 positions match TRBD1. V shed 4 bases and J 0 bases; nucleotides not matched to a gene: 3. Germline lookup yields CDR1 SGHRS and CDR2 YFSETQ. The length of the CDR3 is 15 residues. The CDR3 sequence: CASSQGTATNEKLFF. CDR3 coding DNA: TGCGCCAGCAGCCAAGGGACAGCAACTAATGAAAAACTGTTTTTT.

A few counts support this clone. CDR3 residues: CASSYSGTSGGSEQYF. The CDR3 coding sequence is TGTGCCAGCAGTTACTCCGGGACTAGCGGGGGGAGTGAGCAGTACTTC. V gene TRBV6-5 combines with J gene TRBJ2-7; 15 nucleotides line up with TRBD2. Germline trimming cut 0 bases from V and 7 bases from J; bases unmatched to any gene: 4. The CDR3 length is 16 residues. Germline V CDR1 and CDR2: MNHEY, SVGAGI.